This TCR beta chain comes out of a study of response to subunit inactivated influenza vaccine. Study results and caveats: Each seasonal flu vaccination may recruit only limited new T cells, authors suggested.

TCRdb used MiXCR to reprocess the RT-PCR reads, holding one entry per CDR3 protein. The sample carries hundreds of thousands of distinct CDR3 sequences, approximately 15% recorded once. About this clonotype itself: The antigen remains unidentified.

The specimen comprised PBMCs from blood, sampled 14 to 15 days before vaccination. The TCR sequence derives from a man between 45 and 60 years old who received an inactivated influenza vaccine.

CDR3 sequence (DNA): TGCAGTGCTAGGCGGCTAGCGGGGGATACGCAGTATTTT. Protein sequence: CSARRLAGDTQYF. V gene TRBV20-1 combines with J gene TRBJ2-3, with 9 positions matching TRBD2. V was clipped by 3 bases and J by 6 bases; unmatched bases: 4. Germline CDR1 DFQATT, CDR2 SNEGSKA (reference sequence). This CDR3 contains 13 residues.